Presented here are 5 T cell receptor beta chains from one specimen sequenced in a study of blood T cell dynamics during melanoma immunotherapy. Time point indicated: week 3, after first cycle of checkpoint inhibitor. The repertoire was sequenced with immunoSEQ multiplex PCR; TCRdb's copy has only in-frame clones and lacks some. Of about 7,000 clones in the sample, roughly 84% were seen once. The sample here was blood, taken from a patient treated with checkpoint blockade. The receptor source for this set is a human donor with melanoma. Some clones in this sample may be carry-over from other donors' samples.

The rearrangement joins TRBV11-2 to TRBJ1-1; tentative D call: TRBD1 (6 bases). The V end was cut by 6 bases, the J end by 4 bases, with 18 bases between. Germline CDR1 SGHAT, CDR2 FQNNGV. The length of the CDR3 is 15 residues. CDR3 nucleotides: TGTGCCAGCAGTTCTAGACAGGCGGAAGGCACTGAAGCTTTCTTT. It specifies CASSSRQAEGTEAFF.

The chain combines TRBV6-6 with TRBJ2-5; D is perhaps TRBD1 (6 bases). Germline CDR1 and CDR2: MNHNY and SVGAGI (reference sequence). This CDR3 has 13 residues. Trimming left V 3 bases short and J 7 bases short, with 12 bases between. CDR3 in amino acids: CASSYGTSGTQYF. The CDR3 bases are TGTGCCAGCAGTTATGGGACATCAGGGACCCAGTACTTC.

As regards this clone: At one end the junction does not follow the germline gene, possibly because of a read error. The CDR3 coding sequence is TGCGCCAGCAGTGATCAGTCCTCCGAGCAGTACTTC. Amino acid sequence: CASSDQSSEQYF. The chain combines TRBV10-1 with TRBJ2-7; no clear D. The CDR3 covers 12 residues. Germline-derived CDR1 and CDR2 are WNHNN and SYGVQD (reference sequence).

The gene calls are TRBV30 and TRBJ1-2; D is unclear. There are 12 residues in the CDR3. Germline V gene lookup returns CDR1 GTSNPN and CDR2 SVGIG (reference sequence). The germline V and J ends were trimmed by 0 bases and 8 bases, with 10 bases remaining between them. The CDR3 nucleotides read TGTGCCTGGAGTGTAAACAGAAGGGGCTACACCTTC. The encoded protein is CAWSVNRRGYTF.

The chain has TRBV7-9 and TRBJ2-2, with no clear D. Between the trimmed V and J ends, which lost 0 bases and 7 bases, there was a span of 3 bases. The germline V gene has CDR1 SEHNR and CDR2 FQNEAQ (reference sequence). The CDR3 is made up of 12 amino acids. In DNA form, the CDR3 reads TGTGCCAGCAGCTTAGCCCGCGGGGAGCTGTTTTTT. Residues: CASSLARGELFF.